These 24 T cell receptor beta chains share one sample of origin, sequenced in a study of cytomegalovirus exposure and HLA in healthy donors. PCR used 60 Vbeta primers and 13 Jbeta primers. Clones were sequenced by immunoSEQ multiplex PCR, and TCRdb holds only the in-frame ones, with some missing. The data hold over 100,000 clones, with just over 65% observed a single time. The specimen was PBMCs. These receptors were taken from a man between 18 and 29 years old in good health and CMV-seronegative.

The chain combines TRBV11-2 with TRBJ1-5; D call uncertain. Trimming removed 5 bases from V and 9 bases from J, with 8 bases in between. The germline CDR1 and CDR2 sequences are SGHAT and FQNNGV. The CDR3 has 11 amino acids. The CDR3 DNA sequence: TGTGCCAGCAGCCAGTCGGGGCCCCAGCATTTT. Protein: CASSQSGPQHF.

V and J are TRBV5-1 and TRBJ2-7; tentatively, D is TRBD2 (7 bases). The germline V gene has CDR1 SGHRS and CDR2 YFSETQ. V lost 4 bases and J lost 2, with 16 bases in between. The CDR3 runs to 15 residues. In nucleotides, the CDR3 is TGCGCCAGCAGCCCGGGGGGCTCCGAGGCCTACGAGCAGTACTTC. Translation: CASSPGGSEAYEQYF.

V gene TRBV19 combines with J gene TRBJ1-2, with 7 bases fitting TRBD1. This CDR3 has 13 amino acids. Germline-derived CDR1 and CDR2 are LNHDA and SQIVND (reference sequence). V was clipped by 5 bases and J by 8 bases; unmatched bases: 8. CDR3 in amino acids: CASSSYNRGGYTF. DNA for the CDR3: TGTGCCAGTAGTTCATACAACAGGGGCGGCTACACCTTC.

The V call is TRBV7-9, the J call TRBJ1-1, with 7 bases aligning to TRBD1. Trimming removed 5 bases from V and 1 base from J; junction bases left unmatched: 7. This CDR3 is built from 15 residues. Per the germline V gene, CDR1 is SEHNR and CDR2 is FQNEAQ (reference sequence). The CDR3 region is CASSLQGSRNTEAFF. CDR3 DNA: TGTGCCAGCAGCCTACAGGGGTCCCGGAACACTGAAGCTTTCTTT. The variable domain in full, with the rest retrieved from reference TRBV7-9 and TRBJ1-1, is DTGVSQNPRHKITKRGQNVTFRCDPISEHNRLYWYRQTLGQGPEFLTYFQNEAQLEKSRLLSDRFSAERPKGSFSTLEIQRTEQGDSAMYLCASSLQGSRNTEAFFGQGTRLTVV.

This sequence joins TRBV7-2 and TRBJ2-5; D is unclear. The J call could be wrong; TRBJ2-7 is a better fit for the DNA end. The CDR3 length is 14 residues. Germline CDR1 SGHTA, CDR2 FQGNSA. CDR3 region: CASSPAFGSYEQYF. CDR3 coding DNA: TGTGCCAGCAGCCCCGCCTTCGGGTCCTACGAGCAGTACTTC.

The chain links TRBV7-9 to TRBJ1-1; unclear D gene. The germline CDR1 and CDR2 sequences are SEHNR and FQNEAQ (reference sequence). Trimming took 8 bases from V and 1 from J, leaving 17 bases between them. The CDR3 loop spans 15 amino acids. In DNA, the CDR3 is TGTGCCAGCTCTAGGGCGGGAATTGGGAACACTGAAGCTTTCTTT. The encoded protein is CASSRAGIGNTEAFF.

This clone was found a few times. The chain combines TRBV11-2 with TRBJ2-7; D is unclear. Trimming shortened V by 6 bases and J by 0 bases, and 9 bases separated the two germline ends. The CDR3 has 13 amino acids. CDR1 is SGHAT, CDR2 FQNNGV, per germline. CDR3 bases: TGTGCCAGCAGTGTACAGAGCTCCTACGAGCAGTACTTC. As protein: CASSVQSSYEQYF.

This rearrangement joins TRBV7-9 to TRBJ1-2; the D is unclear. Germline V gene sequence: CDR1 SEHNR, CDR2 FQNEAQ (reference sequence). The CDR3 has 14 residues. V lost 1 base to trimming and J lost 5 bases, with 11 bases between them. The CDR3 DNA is TGTGCCAGCAGCTTAGTGGTTCCAGTTTATGGCTACACCTTC. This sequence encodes CASSLVVPVYGYTF.

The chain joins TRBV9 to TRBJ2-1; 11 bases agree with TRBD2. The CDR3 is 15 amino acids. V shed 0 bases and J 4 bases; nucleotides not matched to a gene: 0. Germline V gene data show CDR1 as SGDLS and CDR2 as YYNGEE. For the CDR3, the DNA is TGTGCCAGCAGCGTAGGACTAGCGGGGTACAATGAGCAGTTCTTC. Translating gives CASSVGLAGYNEQFF.

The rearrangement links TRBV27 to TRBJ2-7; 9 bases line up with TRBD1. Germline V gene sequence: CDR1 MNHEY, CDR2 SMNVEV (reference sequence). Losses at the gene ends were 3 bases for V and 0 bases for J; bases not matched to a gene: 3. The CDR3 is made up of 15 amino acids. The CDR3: CASSFVTGGSYEQYF. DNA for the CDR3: TGTGCCAGCAGTTTCGTGACAGGGGGCTCCTACGAGCAGTACTTC.

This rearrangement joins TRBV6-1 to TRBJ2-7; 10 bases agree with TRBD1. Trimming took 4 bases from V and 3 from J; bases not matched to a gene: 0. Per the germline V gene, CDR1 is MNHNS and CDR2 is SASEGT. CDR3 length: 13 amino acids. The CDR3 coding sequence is TGTGCCAGCAGTGGGACAGGGGGCTACGAGCAGTACTTC. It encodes CASSGTGGYEQYF.

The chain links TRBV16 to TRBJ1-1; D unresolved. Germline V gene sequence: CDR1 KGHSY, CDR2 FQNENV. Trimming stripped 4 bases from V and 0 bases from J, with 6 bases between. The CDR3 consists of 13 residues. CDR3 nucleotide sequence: TGTGCCAGCAGCCCCCTTTTGAACACTGAAGCTTTCTTT. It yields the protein CASSPLLNTEAFF.

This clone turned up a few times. DNA for the CDR3: TGTGCCTGGAGTGTGGGGATTGGGGACACGTTGGCTTTCTTT. Its protein is CAWSVGIGDTLAFF. The chain combines TRBV30 with TRBJ1-1; tentatively, D is TRBD1 (6 bases). Germline assignment: CDR1 GTSNPN and CDR2 SVGIG (reference sequence). The V end was cut by 0 bases, the J end by 11 bases, with 19 bases between. The CDR3 totals 14 residues.

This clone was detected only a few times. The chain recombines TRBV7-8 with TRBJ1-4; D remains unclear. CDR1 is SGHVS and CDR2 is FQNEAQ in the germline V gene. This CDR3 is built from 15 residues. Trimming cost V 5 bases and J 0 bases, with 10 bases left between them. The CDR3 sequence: CASSPTIATNEKLFF. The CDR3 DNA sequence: TGTGCCAGCAGCCCCACTATTGCAACTAATGAAAAACTGTTTTTT.

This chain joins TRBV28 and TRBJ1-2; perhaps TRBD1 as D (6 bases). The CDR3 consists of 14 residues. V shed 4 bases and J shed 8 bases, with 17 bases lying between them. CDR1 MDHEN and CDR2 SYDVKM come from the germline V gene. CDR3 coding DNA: TGTGCCAGCAGTTCCGAGGGGGGGGGCAAGGGCTACACCTTC. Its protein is CASSSEGGGKGYTF.

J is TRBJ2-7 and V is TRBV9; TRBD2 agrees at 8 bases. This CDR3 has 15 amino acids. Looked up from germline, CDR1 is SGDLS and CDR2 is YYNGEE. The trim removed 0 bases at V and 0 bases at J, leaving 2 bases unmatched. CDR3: CASSVGGTSSYEQYF. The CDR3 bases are TGTGCCAGCAGCGTAGGGGGGACTAGCTCCTACGAGCAGTACTTC.

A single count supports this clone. The CDR3 region is CASRAWGQGNEKLFF. CDR3 bases: TGTGCCAGCAGGGCCTGGGGGCAGGGGAATGAAAAACTGTTTTTT. This rearrangement joins TRBV6-5 to TRBJ1-4; a possible D gene is TRBD1 (6 bases). Looked up from germline, CDR1 is MNHEY and CDR2 is SVGAGI. Trimming removed 6 bases at V and 5 bases at J, with 16 bases between. CDR3 length: 15 amino acids.

Here the CDR3 DNA reads TGTGCCATCAGTGTAGGAGGGAGGGACCAGCCCCAGCATTTT. Encoded protein: CAISVGGRDQPQHF. This chain connects TRBV10-3 to TRBJ1-5; D perhaps matches TRBD1 (5 bases). The germline gives CDR1 ENHRY, CDR2 SYGVKD. The CDR3 extends over 14 amino acids. V shed 4 bases and J shed 7 bases, with 14 bases lying between them.

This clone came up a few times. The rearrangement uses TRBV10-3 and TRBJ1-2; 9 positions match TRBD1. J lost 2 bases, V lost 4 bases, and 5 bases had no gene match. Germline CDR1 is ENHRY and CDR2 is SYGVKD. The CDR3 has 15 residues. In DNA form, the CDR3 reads TGTGCCATCAGTGGGTCTGACAGGGGGAACTATGGCTACACCTTC. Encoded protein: CAISGSDRGNYGYTF.

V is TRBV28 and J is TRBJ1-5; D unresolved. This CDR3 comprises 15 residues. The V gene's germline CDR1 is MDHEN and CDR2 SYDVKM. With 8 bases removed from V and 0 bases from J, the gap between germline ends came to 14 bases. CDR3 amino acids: CASEKGGYSNQPQHF. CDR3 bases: TGTGCCAGCGAAAAGGGCGGGTATAGCAATCAGCCCCAGCATTTT.

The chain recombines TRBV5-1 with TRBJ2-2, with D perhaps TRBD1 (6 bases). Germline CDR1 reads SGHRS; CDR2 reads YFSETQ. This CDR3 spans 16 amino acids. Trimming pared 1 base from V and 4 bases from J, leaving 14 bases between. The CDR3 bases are TGCGCCAGCAGCTTGTTACAGGGCGGAAGCACCGGGGAGCTGTTTTTT. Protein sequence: CASSLLQGGSTGELFF.

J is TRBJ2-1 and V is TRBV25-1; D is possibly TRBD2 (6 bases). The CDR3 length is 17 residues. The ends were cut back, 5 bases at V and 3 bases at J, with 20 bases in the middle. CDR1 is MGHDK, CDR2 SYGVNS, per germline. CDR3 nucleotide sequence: TGTGCCAGCAGTTCTGGGCGGAGGGCCGAAGGCTACAATGAGCAGTTCTTC. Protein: CASSSGRRAEGYNEQFF.

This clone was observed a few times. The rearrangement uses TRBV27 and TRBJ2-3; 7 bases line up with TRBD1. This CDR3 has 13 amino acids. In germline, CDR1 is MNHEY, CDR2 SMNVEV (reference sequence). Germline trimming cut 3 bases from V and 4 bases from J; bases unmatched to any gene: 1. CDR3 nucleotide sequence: TGTGCCAGCAGTTTGACAGGGCCAGATACGCAGTATTTT. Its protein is CASSLTGPDTQYF.

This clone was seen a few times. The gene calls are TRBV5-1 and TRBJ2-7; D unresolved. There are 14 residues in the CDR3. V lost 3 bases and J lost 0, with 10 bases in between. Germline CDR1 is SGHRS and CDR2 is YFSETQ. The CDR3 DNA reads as TGCGCCAGCAGCTCACAATTAGCCTCCTACGAGCAGTACTTC. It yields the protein CASSSQLASYEQYF.